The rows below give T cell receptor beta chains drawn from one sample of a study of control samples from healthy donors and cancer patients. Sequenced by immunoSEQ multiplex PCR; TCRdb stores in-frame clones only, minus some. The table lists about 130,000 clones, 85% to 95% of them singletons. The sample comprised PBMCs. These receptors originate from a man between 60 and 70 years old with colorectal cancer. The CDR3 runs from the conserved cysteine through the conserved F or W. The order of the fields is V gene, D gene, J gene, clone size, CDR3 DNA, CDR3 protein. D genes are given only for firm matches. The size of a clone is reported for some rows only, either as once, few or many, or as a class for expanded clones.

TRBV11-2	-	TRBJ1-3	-	TGTGCCAGCAGCTTAGTCGCCCGGGCGCCCTCTGGAAACACCATATATTTT	CASSLVARAPSGNTIYF
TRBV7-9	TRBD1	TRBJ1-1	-	TGTGCCAGCAGCAAAATCGTACAGGGGAATGGGAACACTGAAGCTTTCTTT	CASSKIVQGNGNTEAFF
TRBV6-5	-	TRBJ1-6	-	TGTGCCAGCAGTTACCGGCCGGGGTCACCCCTCCACTTT	CASSYRPGSPLHF
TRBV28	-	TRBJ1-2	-	TGTGCCAGCAGTTCCGCCCGGGACCACTATGGCTACACCTTC	CASSSARDHYGYTF
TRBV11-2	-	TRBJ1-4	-	TGTGCCAGCAGCTCATATTTCGGTAAAGAAAAACTGTTTTTT	CASSSYFGKEKLFF
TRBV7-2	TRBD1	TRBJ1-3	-	TGTGCCAGCAGCGCACAGGGGCTCTCTGGAAACACCATATATTTT	CASSAQGLSGNTIYF
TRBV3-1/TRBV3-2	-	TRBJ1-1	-	TGTGCCAGCAGCCAAGTCTTCAGGGGAGGTGAAGCTTTCTTT	CASSQVFRGGEAFF
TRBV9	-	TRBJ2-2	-	TGTGCCAGCAGCCCGACACTGGCCGGGGAGCTGTTTTTT	CASSPTLAGELFF
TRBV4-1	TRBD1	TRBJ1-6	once	TGCGCCAGCAGCCAAGATTCGGGGGACAGGCTTACTTCACCCCTCCACTTT	CASSQDSGDRLTSPLHF
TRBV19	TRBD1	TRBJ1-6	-	TGTGCCAGTAGTACGGAGGGGGCAGGTAATTCACCCCTCCACTTT	CASSTEGAGNSPLHF
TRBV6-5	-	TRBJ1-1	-	TGTGCCAGCAGTTACAACAGATATTATTTGAACACTGAAGCTTTCTTT	CASSYNRYYLNTEAFF
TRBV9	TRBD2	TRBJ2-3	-	TGTGCCAGCAGCGTACTCAGCGGGGGCTACTTCACAGATACGCAGTATTTT	CASSVLSGGYFTDTQYF
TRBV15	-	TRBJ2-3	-	TGTGCCACCAGCACCTGGACAGAGACAGATACGCAGTATTTT	CATSTWTETDTQYF
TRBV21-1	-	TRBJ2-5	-	TGTGCCAGCAGTCCTCTTCGGGACAGGGGCGTCGAGACCCAGTACTTC	CASSPLRDRGVETQYF
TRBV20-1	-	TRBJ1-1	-	TGCAGTGCTAGTTTCGGGGGGGTGGGCACTGAAGCTTTCTTT	CSASFGGVGTEAFF
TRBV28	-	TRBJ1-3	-	TGTGCCAGCAACTCTATCACGGTCTCTGGAAACACCATATATTTT	CASNSITVSGNTIYF
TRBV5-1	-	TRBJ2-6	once	TGCGCCAGCAAACCTTGGGCACAGGGAATAACCTCTGGGGCCAACGTCCTGACTTTC	CASKPWAQGITSGANVLTF
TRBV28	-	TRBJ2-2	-	TGTGCCAGCAGCTTGACTTTGAACACCGGGGAGCTGTTTTTT	CASSLTLNTGELFF
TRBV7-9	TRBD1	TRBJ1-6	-	TGTGCCAGCAGCTTAGCGCAGGGGGGAAAGGGTTCACCCCTCCACTTT	CASSLAQGGKGSPLHF
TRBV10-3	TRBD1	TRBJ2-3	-	TGTGCCATCAGTCAGGGGGCGAGCACAGATACGCAGTATTTT	CAISQGASTDTQYF
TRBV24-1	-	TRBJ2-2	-	TGTGCCACCAGCGACCCTAAAAGGGACACCGGGGAGCTGTTTTTT	CATSDPKRDTGELFF
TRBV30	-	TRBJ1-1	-	TGTGCCTGGAGTGGTGTCGGGAGTAGGCCGAACACTGAAGCTTTCTTT	CAWSGVGSRPNTEAFF
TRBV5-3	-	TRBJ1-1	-	TGTGCCAGAAGCCTGGGGGCTACAGGGCGTACTGAAGCTTTCTTT	CARSLGATGRTEAFF
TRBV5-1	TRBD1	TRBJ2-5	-	TGCGCCAGCAGCTTGGATACAGGGGTAGCGGAGACCCAGTACTTC	CASSLDTGVAETQYF
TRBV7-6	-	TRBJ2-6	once	TGTGCCAGCAGCTTCGGGACGGCTAGCTCTGGGGCCAACGTCCTGACTTTC	CASSFGTASSGANVLTF
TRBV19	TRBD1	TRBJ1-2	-	TGTGCCAGTAGTATAGAGCTGACAGGGAGGCTAGAAGGCTACACCTTC	CASSIELTGRLEGYTF
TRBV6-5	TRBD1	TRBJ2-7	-	TGTGCCAGCAGTAGACAGGGCCCCTACGAGCAGTACTTC	CASSRQGPYEQYF
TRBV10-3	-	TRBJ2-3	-	TGTGCCACACAGGGCACAGATACGCAGTATTTT	CATQGTDTQYF
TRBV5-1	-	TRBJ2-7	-	TGCGCCAGCAGCTTGGGTGGAAAACGCGAGCAGTACTTC	CASSLGGKREQYF
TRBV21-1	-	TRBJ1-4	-	TGTGCCAGCAGCCCTAGAATGGAGGAAACTAATGAAAAACTGTTTTTT	CASSPRMEETNEKLFF
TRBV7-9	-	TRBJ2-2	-	TGTGCCAGCAGCCCCCGTCCCCGGTGGGGAGACACCGGGGAGCTGTTTTTT	CASSPRPRWGDTGELFF
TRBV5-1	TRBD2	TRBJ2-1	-	TGCGCCAGCAGCTTCAGCGGGGGGGCTGGAAATGAGCAGTTCTTC	CASSFSGGAGNEQFF
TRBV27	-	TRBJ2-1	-	TGTGCCAGCAGTCCCCCGGCTCTTCATGAGCAGTTCTTC	CASSPPALHEQFF
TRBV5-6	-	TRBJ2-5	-	TGTGCCAGCAGCTCATGGAACAGGGAAGAGACCCAGTACTTC	CASSSWNREETQYF
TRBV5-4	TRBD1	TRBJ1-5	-	TGTGCCAGCAGCACCCCTGACGAGGGGGCTAGGAATCAGCCCCAGCATTTT	CASSTPDEGARNQPQHF